One and the same sample provided the 4 T cell receptor beta chains below, sequenced in a study of PD-1 blockade in classical Hodgkin lymphoma (dated by TCRdb to the early 2020s). The time point label of this sample denotes: cycle 1 day 1 (C1D1), immediately before nivolumab initiation. Every trial patient had relapsed following autologous stem cell transplantation, and prior brentuximab vedotin exposure was what differed among cohorts A, B and C. Preparation of the library involved the immunoSEQ multiplex PCR assay. Held by TCRdb, this immuneACCESS table contains in-frame sequences only and omits some clones. Under half of the omission traces to an unresolved V gene where checked; the cause of the rest is unknown. Across this sample there are roughly 40,000 clones, with about nine tenths seen only once. The biggest ten clones account for approximately 8.7% of the sample. This sample comprised peripheral blood mononuclear cells (PBMCs), obtained at baseline. These receptors were collected from a human donor with classical Hodgkin lymphoma.

The genes are TRBV29-1 and TRBJ2-3; tentative D call: TRBD2 (6 bases). Germline V gives CDR1 SQVTM, CDR2 ANQGSEA. V was cut by 7 bases and J by 2 bases, with 10 bases left in between. There are 12 residues in the CDR3. CDR3 loop: CSAGGATDTQYF. DNA of the CDR3: TGCAGCGCTGGCGGGGCCACAGATACGCAGTATTTT.

This chain joins TRBV7-9 and TRBJ2-5; no firm D call. V lost 5 bases to trimming and J lost 2 bases, with 15 bases between them. This CDR3 region has 15 residues. Germline CDR1 reads SEHNR; CDR2 reads FQNEAQ (reference sequence). Written as DNA, the CDR3 is TGTGCCAGCAGCATCATCGAATCCCCACAAGAGACCCAGTACTTC. Translation gives CASSIIESPQETQYF.

The chain links TRBV10-3 to TRBJ1-3; TRBD1 is a possible D gene (5 bases). The CDR3 loop spans 15 amino acids. Trimming took 0 bases from V and 2 from J, leaving 8 bases between them. Germline loops: CDR1 ENHRY, CDR2 SYGVKD. The CDR3 loop reads CAISESPGTGNTIYF. CDR3 DNA sequence: TGTGCCATCAGTGAGTCGCCAGGGACTGGAAACACCATATATTTT.

This chain uses TRBV6-5 with TRBJ1-5; perhaps TRBD1 as D (5 bases). This CDR3 has 14 amino acids. Germline V CDR1 and CDR2: MNHEY, SVGAGI. Trimming cost V 2 bases and J 7 bases, with 12 bases left between them. The CDR3 loop reads CASSYGQGRQPQHF. DNA for the CDR3: TGTGCCAGCAGTTACGGGCAGGGCAGGCAGCCCCAGCATTTT.